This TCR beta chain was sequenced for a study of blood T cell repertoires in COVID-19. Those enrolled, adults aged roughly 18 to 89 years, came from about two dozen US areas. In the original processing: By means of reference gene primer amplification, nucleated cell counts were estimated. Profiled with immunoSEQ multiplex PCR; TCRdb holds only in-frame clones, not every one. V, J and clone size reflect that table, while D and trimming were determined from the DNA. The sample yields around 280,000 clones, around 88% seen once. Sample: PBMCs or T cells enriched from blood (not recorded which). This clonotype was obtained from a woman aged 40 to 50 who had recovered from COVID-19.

This chain's CDR3 is CASSLWGDREKNEQFF. CDR3 coding DNA: TGTGCCAGCAGTTTATGGGGGGACAGGGAAAAGAATGAGCAGTTCTTC. V and J are TRBV27 and TRBJ2-1; 9 bases line up with TRBD1. Germline CDR1 and CDR2: MNHEY and SMNVEV (reference sequence). The CDR3 is 16 residues long. After removal of 1 base from V and 7 bases from J, the junction contained 8 bases not matched to a gene.